These 7 T cell receptor beta chains originate from one sample sequenced in a study of shared clonotypes between healthy human individuals. Data came from immunoSEQ multiplex PCR; TCRdb stores just in-frame clones and leaves some out. The repertoire holds almost 750,000 clones, with approximately 72% as singletons. The specimen was memory CD4+ T cells sorted from blood. The sample's subset: CD45RA-negative fraction. These receptors were collected from a woman aged 30 to 39 in good health.

This clone was seen a single time. V usage is TRBV5-4 and J usage is TRBJ1-2, with a tentative D call TRBD1 (6 bases). V lost 5 bases, J lost 4 bases, and 21 bases lay in between. Germline values: CDR1 SGHNT, CDR2 YYREEE (reference sequence). This CDR3 is built from 16 residues. The CDR3 DNA reads as TGTGCCAGCAGAGCCATGGTCGGGGGCCAGTCCTATGGCTACACCTTC. This gives the protein CASRAMVGGQSYGYTF.

The rearrangement joins TRBV19 to TRBJ2-3; 8 bases align to TRBD2. This CDR3 is built from 15 residues. Trimming at V came to 3 bases and at J to 3 bases, leaving 5 bases not matched to a gene. The germline gives CDR1 LNHDA, CDR2 SQIVND (reference sequence). The chain's CDR3 is CASSIGAGATDTQYF. CDR3 DNA sequence: TGTGCCAGTAGTATTGGAGCGGGAGCTACAGATACGCAGTATTTT.

This chain's CDR3 is CASSDAGSSYEQYF. Written as DNA, the CDR3 is TGTGCCAGCAGTGACGCGGGAAGCTCCTACGAGCAGTACTTC. The J gene is TRBJ2-7, the V gene TRBV2; the D gene is possibly TRBD2 (6 bases). From germline, CDR1 is SNHLY and CDR2 FYNNEI. Trimming took off 3 bases at V and 0 bases at J, with 9 bases between the two ends. The CDR3 has 14 amino acids.

The V gene is TRBV7-2, the J gene TRBJ1-2; D is undetermined. From germline, CDR1 is SGHTA and CDR2 FQGNSA. There are 14 residues in the CDR3. The ends were cut back, 5 bases at V and 4 bases at J, with 14 bases in the middle. Written as DNA, the CDR3 is TGTGCCAGCAGCGCTCTAGGTGCTACCTATGGCTACACCTTC. Encoded protein: CASSALGATYGYTF.

The V and J genes are TRBV15 and TRBJ2-7; the match to TRBD1 covers 7 bases. Germline V CDR1 and CDR2: LNHNV, YYDKDF (reference sequence). The V gene end was trimmed by 3 bases and the J gene end by 3 bases; junction bases not matched to a gene: 11. The CDR3 has 16 residues. CDR3 residues: CATSSSIGTAFYEQYF. In DNA, the CDR3 is TGTGCCACCAGCAGCTCAATCGGGACAGCCTTCTACGAGCAGTACTTC.

This chain joins TRBV29-1 and TRBJ2-5; 10 positions agree with TRBD1. The J call is in doubt because the DNA end fits TRBJ2-7 better. The CDR3 consists of 13 residues. CDR1 is SQVTM and CDR2 is ANQGSEA in the germline V gene. CDR3 sequence reads: CSVPGQGNYEQYF. The CDR3 bases are TGCAGCGTGCCGGGACAGGGGAACTACGAGCAGTACTTC.

This chain connects TRBV27 to TRBJ2-3; 7 bases fit TRBD1. CDR1 is MNHEY and CDR2 is SMNVEV in the germline V gene (reference sequence). This CDR3 is 14 amino acids long. V lost 6 bases and J lost 5; bases outside the gene matches: 8. The CDR3 coding sequence is TGTGCCAGCAGCAAACAGGGGTTTGGAGATACGCAGTATTTT. This encodes CASSKQGFGDTQYF.